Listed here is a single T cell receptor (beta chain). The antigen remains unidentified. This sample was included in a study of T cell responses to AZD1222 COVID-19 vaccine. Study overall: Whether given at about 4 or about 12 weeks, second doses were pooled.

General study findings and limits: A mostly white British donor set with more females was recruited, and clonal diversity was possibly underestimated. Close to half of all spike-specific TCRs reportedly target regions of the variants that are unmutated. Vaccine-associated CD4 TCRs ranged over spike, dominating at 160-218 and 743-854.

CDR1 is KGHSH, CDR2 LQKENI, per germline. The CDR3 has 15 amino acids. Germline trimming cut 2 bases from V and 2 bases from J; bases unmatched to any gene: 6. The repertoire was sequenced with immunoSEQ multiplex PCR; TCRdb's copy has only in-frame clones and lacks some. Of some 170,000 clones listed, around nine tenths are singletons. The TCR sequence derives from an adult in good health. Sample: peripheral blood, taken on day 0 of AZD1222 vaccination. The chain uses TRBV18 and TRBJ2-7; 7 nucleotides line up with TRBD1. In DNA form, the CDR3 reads TGTGCCAGCTCACCAGAACAGGGGTATCCCTACGAGCAGTACTTC. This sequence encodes CASSPEQGYPYEQYF.